This is a list of T cell receptor beta chains from one sample in a study of blood T cell repertoires in COVID-19. Sequenced by immunoSEQ multiplex PCR; TCRdb stores in-frame clones only, minus some. Of a few hundred thousand clones listed, around 89% are singletons. Sequencing was done on a sample of PBMCs or T cells enriched from blood (not recorded which). These receptors all stem from a man under 40 who had recovered from COVID-19. The CDR3 runs from the conserved cysteine through the conserved F or W. Each record gives: clone size, CDR3 length, V gene, D gene, J gene, CDR3 DNA, CDR3 protein. D genes are given only for firm matches. Expanded clones are given a class, and other clones once, few, many or no size at all.

clone size: few
CDR3 length: 13
V gene: TRBV30
D gene: TRBD1
J gene: TRBJ1-5
CDR3 DNA: TGTGCCTGGTCGGGGTCAGGGGGGCAGCCCCAGCATTTT
CDR3 protein: CAWSGSGGQPQHF

clone size: .
CDR3 length: 14
V gene: TRBV29-1
D gene: .
J gene: TRBJ2-7
CDR3 DNA: TGCAGCGTTGAAGGGCTCAAGGGGACCTACGAGCAGTACTTC
CDR3 protein: CSVEGLKGTYEQYF

clone size: .
CDR3 length: 14
V gene: TRBV24-1
D gene: TRBD1
J gene: TRBJ2-7
CDR3 DNA: TGTGCCACCAGTGACACGGGACAGGGCTACGAGCAGTACTTC
CDR3 protein: CATSDTGQGYEQYF

clone size: .
CDR3 length: 13
V gene: TRBV5-4
D gene: TRBD1
J gene: TRBJ2-7
CDR3 DNA: TGTGCCAGCAGCTTGGACAGGGGATACGAGCAGTACTTC
CDR3 protein: CASSLDRGYEQYF

clone size: .
CDR3 length: 17
V gene: TRBV7-6
D gene: TRBD1
J gene: TRBJ2-1
CDR3 DNA: TGTGCCAGCAGCTTTTTCAGCAGGACAGGCTCCTACAATGAGCAGTTCTTC
CDR3 protein: CASSFFSRTGSYNEQFF

clone size: .
CDR3 length: 13
V gene: TRBV6-4
D gene: .
J gene: TRBJ1-2
CDR3 DNA: TGTGCCAGCAGTGCGGGTCCCGACTATGGCTACACCTTC
CDR3 protein: CASSAGPDYGYTF

clone size: .
CDR3 length: 15
V gene: TRBV27
D gene: TRBD1
J gene: TRBJ1-1
CDR3 DNA: TGTGCCAGCAGTCTGCAGGGGGCTTTGAAGACTGAAGCTTTCTTT
CDR3 protein: CASSLQGALKTEAFF

clone size: .
CDR3 length: 12
V gene: TRBV12-3/TRBV12-4
D gene: TRBD1
J gene: TRBJ1-2
CDR3 DNA: TGTGCCAGCAGACTTCAGGTGACAGGGCAAATCTTC
CDR3 protein: CASRLQVTGQIF

clone size: .
CDR3 length: 13
V gene: TRBV7-9
D gene: .
J gene: TRBJ2-1
CDR3 DNA: TGTGCCAGCAGCTTAAATCACTACAATGAGCAGTTCTTC
CDR3 protein: CASSLNHYNEQFF

clone size: .
CDR3 length: 17
V gene: TRBV11-2
D gene: .
J gene: TRBJ2-1
CDR3 DNA: TGTGCCAGCAGCTTAGATAATTGGTGGCAGGGGAACGATGAGCAGTTCTTC
CDR3 protein: CASSLDNWWQGNDEQFF

clone size: .
CDR3 length: 15
V gene: TRBV4-1
D gene: .
J gene: TRBJ2-7
CDR3 DNA: TGCGCCAGCAGCCCCCAGCTGGGGGCAGTGTACGAGCAGTACTTC
CDR3 protein: CASSPQLGAVYEQYF

clone size: .
CDR3 length: 16
V gene: TRBV28
D gene: .
J gene: TRBJ2-1
CDR3 DNA: TGTGCCAGCAGTTTCTACGACACCGAAGGATACAATGAGCAGTTCTTC
CDR3 protein: CASSFYDTEGYNEQFF

clone size: .
CDR3 length: 13
V gene: TRBV7-9
D gene: .
J gene: TRBJ2-7
CDR3 DNA: TGTGCCAGCAGCCCGGACAGCGCCTACGAGCAGTACTTC
CDR3 protein: CASSPDSAYEQYF

clone size: .
CDR3 length: 13
V gene: TRBV30
D gene: .
J gene: TRBJ2-3
CDR3 DNA: TGTGCCTGGAGTGTATCTGGCACAGATACGCAGTATTTT
CDR3 protein: CAWSVSGTDTQYF

clone size: once
CDR3 length: 14
V gene: TRBV15
D gene: .
J gene: TRBJ2-1
CDR3 DNA: TGTGCCACCGGTGGGAGAGGGGGATCTAATGAGCAGTTCTTC
CDR3 protein: CATGGRGGSNEQFF

clone size: .
CDR3 length: 17
V gene: TRBV19
D gene: .
J gene: TRBJ1-1
CDR3 DNA: TGTGCCAGTAGTATCCTAGGGACGGAGGGGCCCAACACTGAAGCTTTCTTT
CDR3 protein: CASSILGTEGPNTEAFF

clone size: once
CDR3 length: 15
V gene: TRBV7-9
D gene: TRBD2
J gene: TRBJ2-3
CDR3 DNA: TGTGCCAGCAGCTTAGGAGCGGGAGGCCAAGATACGCAGTATTTT
CDR3 protein: CASSLGAGGQDTQYF

clone size: .
CDR3 length: 12
V gene: TRBV19
D gene: TRBD2
J gene: TRBJ2-1
CDR3 DNA: TGTGCCAGTAGCTACCAGCGGGGGGAGCAGTTCTTC
CDR3 protein: CASSYQRGEQFF